The clone carrying this TCR beta chain was detected only once. Its antigen remains unknown. This record belongs to a study of T cell responses to AZD1222 COVID-19 vaccine. Assay: immunoSEQ multiplex PCR; the TCRdb copy retains only in-frame clones and omits some. The sample records some 96,000 clones, about 88% being singletons. CDR1 and CDR2 from the germline V gene are LGHDT and YNNKEL (reference sequence). The CDR3 has 14 residues. J was trimmed by 7 bases and V by 7 bases; bases with no gene match: 10. Study results and caveats: Nearly half of the spike-specific TCRs reportedly recognize variant regions that carry no mutations. Without day 14 samples, only post-peak T cell repertoires were studied. A mostly white British donor set with more females was recruited, and clonal diversity was possibly underestimated.

The clonotype comes from an adult in good health. The material sequenced was peripheral blood, taken on day 0 of AZD1222 vaccination. The chain employs TRBV3-1 (or the pseudogene TRBV3-2) and TRBJ1-3; 7 bases agree with TRBD1. Here the CDR3 DNA reads TGTGCCAGCAACAGGGGCGCAAATCCCAACACCATATATTTT. Encoded protein: CASNRGANPNTIYF.